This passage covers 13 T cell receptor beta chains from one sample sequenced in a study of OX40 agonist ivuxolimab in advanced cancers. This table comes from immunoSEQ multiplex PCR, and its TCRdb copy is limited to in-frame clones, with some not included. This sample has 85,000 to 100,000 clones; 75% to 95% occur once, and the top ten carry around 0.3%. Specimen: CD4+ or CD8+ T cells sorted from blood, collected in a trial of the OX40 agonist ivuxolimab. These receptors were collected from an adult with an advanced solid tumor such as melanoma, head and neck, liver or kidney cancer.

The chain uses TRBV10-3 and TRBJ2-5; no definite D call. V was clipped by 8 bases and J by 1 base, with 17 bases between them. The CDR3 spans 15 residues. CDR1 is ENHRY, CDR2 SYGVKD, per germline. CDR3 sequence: CAIGNGAQFQETQYF. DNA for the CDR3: TGTGCCATCGGGAACGGAGCCCAATTCCAAGAGACCCAGTACTTC.

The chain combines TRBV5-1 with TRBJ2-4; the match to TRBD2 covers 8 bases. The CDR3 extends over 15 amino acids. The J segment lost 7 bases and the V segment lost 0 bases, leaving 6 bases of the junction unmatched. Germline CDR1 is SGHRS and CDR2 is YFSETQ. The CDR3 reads CASSLDSGNMNIQYF. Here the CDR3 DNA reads TGCGCCAGCAGCTTGGATAGCGGGAACATGAACATTCAGTACTTC.

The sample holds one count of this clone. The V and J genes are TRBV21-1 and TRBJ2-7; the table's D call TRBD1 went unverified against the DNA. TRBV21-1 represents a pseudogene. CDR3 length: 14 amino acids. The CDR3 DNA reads TGTGCCAGCAGCAAACACACAGGGACCTTTGGGCAGTACTTC. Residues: CASSKHTGTFGQYF.

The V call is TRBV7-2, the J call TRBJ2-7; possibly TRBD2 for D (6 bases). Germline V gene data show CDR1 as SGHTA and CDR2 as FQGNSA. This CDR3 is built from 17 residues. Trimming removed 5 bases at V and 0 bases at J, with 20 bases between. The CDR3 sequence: CASSRGGGGTSSYEQYF. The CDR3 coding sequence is TGTGCCAGCAGCCGCGGAGGTGGCGGGACGAGCTCCTACGAGCAGTACTTC.

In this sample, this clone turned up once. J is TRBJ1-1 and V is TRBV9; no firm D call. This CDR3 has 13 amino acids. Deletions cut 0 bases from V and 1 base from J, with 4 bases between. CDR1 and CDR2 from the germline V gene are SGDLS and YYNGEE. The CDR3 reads CASSVEPNTEAFF. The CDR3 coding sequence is TGTGCCAGCAGCGTAGAACCGAACACTGAAGCTTTCTTT.

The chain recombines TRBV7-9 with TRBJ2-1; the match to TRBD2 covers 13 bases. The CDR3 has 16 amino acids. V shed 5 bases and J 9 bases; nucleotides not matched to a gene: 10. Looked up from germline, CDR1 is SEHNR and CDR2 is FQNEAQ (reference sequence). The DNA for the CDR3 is TGTGCCAGCAGCCTGGGGACTAGCGGGAAACGTATTGAGCAGTTCTTC. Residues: CASSLGTSGKRIEQFF. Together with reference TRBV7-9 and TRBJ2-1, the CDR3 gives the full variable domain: DTGVSQNPRHKITKRGQNVTFRCDPISEHNRLYWYRQTLGQGPEFLTYFQNEAQLEKSRLLSDRFSAERPKGSFSTLEIQRTEQGDSAMYLCASSLGTSGKRIEQFFGPGTRLTVL.

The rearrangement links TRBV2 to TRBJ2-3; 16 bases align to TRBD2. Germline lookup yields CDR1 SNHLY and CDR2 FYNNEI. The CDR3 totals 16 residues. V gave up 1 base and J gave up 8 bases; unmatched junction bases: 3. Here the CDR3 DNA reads TGTGCCAGCAGTGAAGAGGGGACTAGCGGGAGGGGTACGCAGTATTTT. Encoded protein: CASSEEGTSGRGTQYF.

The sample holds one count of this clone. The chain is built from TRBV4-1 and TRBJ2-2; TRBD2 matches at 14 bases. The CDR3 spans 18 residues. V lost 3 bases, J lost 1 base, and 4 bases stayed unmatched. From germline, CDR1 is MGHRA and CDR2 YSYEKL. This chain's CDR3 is CASSQVGLAGGNTGELFF. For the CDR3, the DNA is TGCGCCAGCAGCCAGGTCGGACTAGCGGGGGGGAACACCGGGGAGCTGTTTTTT.

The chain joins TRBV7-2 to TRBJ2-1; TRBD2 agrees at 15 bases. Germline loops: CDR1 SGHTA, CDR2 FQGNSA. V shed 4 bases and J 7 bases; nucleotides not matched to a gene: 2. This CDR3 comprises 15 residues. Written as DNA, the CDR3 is TGTGCCAGCAGCTGGGGACTAGCGGGAGGTAATGAGCAGTTCTTC. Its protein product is CASSWGLAGGNEQFF.

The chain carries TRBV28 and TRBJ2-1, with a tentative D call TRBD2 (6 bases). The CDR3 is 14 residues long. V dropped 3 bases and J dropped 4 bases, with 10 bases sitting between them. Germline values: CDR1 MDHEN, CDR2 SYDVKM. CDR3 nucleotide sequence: TGTGCCAGCAGTTTGGGACTTTCTTACAATGAGCAGTTCTTC. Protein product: CASSLGLSYNEQFF.

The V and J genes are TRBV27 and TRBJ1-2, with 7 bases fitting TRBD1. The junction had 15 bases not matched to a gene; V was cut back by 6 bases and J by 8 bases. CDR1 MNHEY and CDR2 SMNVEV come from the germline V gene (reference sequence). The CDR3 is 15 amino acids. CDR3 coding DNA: TGTGCCAGCAGCCTCACAGGGGTAAAGGCCATGGGCTACACCTTC. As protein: CASSLTGVKAMGYTF.

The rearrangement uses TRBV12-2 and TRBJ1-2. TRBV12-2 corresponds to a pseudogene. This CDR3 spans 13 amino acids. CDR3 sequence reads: CASRLSDNYGYTF. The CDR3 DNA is TGTGCAAGTCGCTTATCGGACAACTATGGCTACACCTTC.

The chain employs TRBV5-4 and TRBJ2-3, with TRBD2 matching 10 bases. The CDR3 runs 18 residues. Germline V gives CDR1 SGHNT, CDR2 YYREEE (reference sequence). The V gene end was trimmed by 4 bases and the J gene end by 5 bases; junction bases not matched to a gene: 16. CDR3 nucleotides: TGTGCCAGCAGCCTAGCTCCTATAGCGGGAGGAGGGGGAGATACGCAGTATTTT. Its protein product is CASSLAPIAGGGGDTQYF.